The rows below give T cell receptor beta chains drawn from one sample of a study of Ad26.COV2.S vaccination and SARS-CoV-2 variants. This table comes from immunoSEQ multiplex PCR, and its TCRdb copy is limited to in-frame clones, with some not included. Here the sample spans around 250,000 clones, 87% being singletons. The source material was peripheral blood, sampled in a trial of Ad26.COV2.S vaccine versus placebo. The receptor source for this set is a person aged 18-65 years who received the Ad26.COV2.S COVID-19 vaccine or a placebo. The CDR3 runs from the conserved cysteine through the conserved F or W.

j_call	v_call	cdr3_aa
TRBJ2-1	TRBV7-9	CASSLVPGGGAIEQFF
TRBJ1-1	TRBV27	CASSSPDRWSTEAFF
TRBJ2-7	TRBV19	CASSRSESYEQYF
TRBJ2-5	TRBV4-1	CASSLGTWQETQYF
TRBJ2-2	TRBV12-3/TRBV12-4	CASSIRGELFF
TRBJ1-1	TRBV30	CAWSVGGYTEAFF
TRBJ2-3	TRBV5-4	CASTTGGGLSTDTQYF
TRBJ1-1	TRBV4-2	CASSRAEGHLMMNTEAFF
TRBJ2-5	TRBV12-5	CASGLSGQIQETQYF
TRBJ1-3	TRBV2	CASRRLSSGNTIYF
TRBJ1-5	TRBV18	CASSPGTNSNQPQHF
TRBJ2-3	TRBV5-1	CASSSGQGTDTQYF
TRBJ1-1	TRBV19	CASRPPGQGSEAFF
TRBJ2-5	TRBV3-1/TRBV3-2	CASSRNRAETQYF
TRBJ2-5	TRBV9	CASSVGTTQETQYF
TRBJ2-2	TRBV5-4	CASHKRGMRLGELFF
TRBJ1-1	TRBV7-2	CASSLAGLGEAFF
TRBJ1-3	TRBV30	CAWSLWDRNTIYF
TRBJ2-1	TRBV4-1	CASSQIGTGLSGGPGNEQFF
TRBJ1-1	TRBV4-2	CASSQDRGRENTEAFF
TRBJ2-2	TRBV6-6	CASRLAGAATGELFF
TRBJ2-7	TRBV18	CASSLVRTGRSYEQYF